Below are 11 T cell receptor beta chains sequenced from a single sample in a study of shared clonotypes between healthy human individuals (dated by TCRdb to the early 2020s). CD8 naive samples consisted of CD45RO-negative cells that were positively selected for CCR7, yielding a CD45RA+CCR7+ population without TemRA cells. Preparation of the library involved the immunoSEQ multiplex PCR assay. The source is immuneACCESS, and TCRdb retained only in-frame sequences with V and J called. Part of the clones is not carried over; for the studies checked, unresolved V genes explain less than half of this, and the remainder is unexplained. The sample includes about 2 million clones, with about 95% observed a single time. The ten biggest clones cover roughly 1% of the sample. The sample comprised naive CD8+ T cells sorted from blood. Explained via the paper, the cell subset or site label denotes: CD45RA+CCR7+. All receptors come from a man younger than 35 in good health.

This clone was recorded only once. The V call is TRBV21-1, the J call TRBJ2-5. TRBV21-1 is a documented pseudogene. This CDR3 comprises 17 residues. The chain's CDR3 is CASSKWGAGRGRKTQYF. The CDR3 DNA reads TGTGCCAGCAGCAAATGGGGGGCAGGGAGAGGACGAAAGACCCAGTACTTC.

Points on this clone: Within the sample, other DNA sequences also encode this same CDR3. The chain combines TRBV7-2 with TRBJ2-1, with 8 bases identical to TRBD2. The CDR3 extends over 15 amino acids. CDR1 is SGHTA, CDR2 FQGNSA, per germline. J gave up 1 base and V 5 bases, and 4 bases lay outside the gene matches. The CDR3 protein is CASSPSGGSYNEQFF. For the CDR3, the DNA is TGTGCCAGCAGCCCCAGCGGGGGTTCCTACAATGAGCAGTTCTTC.

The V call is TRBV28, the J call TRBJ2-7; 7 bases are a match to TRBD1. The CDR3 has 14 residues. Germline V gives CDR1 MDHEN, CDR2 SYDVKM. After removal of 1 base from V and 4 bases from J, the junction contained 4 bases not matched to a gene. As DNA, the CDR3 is TGTGCCAGCAGTTTATACAGGGGTCAGTACGAGCAGTACTTC. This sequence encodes CASSLYRGQYEQYF.

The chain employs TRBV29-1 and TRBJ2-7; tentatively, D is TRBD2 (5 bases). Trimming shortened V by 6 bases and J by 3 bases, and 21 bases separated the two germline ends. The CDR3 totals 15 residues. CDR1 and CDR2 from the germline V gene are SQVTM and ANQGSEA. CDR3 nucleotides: TGCAGCGTCCGGAATGGGCTTTCGGGAAGCTACGAGCAGTACTTC. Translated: CSVRNGLSGSYEQYF.

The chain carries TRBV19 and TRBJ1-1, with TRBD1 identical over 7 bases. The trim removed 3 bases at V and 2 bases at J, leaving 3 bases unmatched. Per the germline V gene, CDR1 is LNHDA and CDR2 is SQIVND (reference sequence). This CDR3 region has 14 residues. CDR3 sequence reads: CASSITGDNTEAFF. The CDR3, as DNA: TGTGCCAGTAGTATTACAGGGGATAACACTGAAGCTTTCTTT.

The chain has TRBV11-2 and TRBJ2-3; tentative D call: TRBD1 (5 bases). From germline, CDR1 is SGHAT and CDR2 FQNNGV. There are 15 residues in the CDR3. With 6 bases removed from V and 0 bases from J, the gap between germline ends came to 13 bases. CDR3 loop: CASSYRGGSTDTQYF. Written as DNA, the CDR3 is TGTGCCAGCAGTTATAGGGGCGGTAGCACAGATACGCAGTATTTT.

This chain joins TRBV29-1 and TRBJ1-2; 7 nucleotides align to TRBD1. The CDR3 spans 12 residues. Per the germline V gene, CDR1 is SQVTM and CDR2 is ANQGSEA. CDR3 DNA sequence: TGCAGTACAACAGGGGACGGCTATGGCTACACCTTC. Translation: CSTTGDGYGYTF. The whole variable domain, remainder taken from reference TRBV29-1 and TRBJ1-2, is SAVISQKPSRDICQRGTSLTIQCQVDSQVTMMFWYRQQPGQSLTLIATANQGSEATYESGFVIDKFPISRPNLTFSTLTVSNMSPEDSSIYLCSTTGDGYGYTFGSGTRLTVV.

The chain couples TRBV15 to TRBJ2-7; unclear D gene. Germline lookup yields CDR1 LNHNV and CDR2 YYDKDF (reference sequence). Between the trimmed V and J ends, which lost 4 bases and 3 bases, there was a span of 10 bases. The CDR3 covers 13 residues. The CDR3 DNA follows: TGTGCCACCAGCACGATAGACCTCTACGAGCAGTACTTC. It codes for CATSTIDLYEQYF.

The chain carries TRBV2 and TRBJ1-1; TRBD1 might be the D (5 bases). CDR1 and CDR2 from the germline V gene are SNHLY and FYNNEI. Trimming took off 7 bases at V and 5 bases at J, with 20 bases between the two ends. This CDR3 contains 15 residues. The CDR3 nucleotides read TGTGCCAGCATTTTACTGTTGGGGGGTGGTACTGAAGCTTTCTTT. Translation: CASILLLGGGTEAFF. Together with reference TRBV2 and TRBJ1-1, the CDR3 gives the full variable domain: EPEVTQTPSHQVTQMGQEVILRCVPISNHLYFYWYRQILGQKVEFLVSFYNNEISEKSEIFDDQFSVERPDGSNFTLKIRSTKLEDSAMYFCASILLLGGGTEAFFGQGTRLTVV.

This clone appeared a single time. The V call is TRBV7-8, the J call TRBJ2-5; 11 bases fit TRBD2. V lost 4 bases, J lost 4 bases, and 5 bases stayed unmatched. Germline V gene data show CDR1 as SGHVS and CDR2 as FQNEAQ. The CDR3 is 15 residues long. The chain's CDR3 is CASSSLAGGGETQYF. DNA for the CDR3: TGTGCCAGCAGCTCGCTAGCGGGGGGAGGAGAGACCCAGTACTTC.

The CDR3 protein is CASSSAPNTGELFF. The CDR3 bases are TGTGCCAGCAGCTCCGCCCCCAACACCGGGGAGCTGTTTTTT. The genes are TRBV7-2 and TRBJ2-2; D ambiguous. The V end was cut by 4 bases, the J end by 2 bases, with 8 bases between. This CDR3 has 14 residues. CDR1 SGHTA and CDR2 FQGNSA come from the germline V gene.